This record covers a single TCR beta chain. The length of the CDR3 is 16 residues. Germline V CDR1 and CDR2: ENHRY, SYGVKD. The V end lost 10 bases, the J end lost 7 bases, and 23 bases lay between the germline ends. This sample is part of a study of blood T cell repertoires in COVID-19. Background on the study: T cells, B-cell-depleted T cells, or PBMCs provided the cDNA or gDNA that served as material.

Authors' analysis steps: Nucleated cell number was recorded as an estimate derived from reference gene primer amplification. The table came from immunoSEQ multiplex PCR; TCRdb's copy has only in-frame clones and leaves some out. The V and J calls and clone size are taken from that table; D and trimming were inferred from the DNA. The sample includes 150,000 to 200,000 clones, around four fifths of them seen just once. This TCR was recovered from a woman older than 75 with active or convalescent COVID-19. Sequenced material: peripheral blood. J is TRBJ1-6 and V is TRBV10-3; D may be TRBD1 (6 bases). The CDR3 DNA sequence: TGTGCCACCGGAAGTATACAGGGCGACCTAAATTCACCCCTCCACTTT. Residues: CATGSIQGDLNSPLHF.